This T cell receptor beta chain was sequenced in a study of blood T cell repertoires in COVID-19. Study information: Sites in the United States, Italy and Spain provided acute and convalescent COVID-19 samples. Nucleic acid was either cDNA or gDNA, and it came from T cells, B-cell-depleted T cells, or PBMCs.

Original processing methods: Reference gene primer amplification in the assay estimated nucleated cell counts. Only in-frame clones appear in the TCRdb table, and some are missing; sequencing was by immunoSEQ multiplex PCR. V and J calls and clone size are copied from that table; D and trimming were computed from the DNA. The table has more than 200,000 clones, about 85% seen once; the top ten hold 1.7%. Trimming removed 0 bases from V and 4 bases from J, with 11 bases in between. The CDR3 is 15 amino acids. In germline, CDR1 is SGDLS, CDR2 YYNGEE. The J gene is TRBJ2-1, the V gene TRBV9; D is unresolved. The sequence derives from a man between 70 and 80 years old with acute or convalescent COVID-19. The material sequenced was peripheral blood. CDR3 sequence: CASSVESSRYNEQFF. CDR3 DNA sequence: TGTGCCAGCAGCGTAGAGTCTAGTAGGTACAATGAGCAGTTCTTC.